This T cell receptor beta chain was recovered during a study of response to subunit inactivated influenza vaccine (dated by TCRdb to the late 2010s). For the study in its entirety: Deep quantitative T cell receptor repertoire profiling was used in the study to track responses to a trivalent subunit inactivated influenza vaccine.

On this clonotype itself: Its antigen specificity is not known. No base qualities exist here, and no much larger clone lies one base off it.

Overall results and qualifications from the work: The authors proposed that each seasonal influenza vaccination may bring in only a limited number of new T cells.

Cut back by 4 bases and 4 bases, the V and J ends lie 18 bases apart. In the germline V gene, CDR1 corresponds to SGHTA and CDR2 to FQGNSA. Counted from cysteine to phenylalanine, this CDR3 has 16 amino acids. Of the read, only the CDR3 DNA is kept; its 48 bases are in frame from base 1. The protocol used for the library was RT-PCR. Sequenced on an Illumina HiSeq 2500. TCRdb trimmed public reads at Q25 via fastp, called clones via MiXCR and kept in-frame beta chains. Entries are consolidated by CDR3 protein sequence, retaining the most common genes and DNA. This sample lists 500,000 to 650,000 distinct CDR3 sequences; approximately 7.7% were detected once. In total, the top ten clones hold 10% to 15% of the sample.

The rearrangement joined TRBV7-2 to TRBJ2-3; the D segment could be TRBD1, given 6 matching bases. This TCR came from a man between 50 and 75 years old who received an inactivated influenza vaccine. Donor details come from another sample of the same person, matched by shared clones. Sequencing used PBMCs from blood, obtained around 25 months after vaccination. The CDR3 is CASSYRVVDRSDTQYF. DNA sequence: TGTGCCAGCAGCTACCGGGTAGTGGACAGATCAGATACGCAGTATTTT.